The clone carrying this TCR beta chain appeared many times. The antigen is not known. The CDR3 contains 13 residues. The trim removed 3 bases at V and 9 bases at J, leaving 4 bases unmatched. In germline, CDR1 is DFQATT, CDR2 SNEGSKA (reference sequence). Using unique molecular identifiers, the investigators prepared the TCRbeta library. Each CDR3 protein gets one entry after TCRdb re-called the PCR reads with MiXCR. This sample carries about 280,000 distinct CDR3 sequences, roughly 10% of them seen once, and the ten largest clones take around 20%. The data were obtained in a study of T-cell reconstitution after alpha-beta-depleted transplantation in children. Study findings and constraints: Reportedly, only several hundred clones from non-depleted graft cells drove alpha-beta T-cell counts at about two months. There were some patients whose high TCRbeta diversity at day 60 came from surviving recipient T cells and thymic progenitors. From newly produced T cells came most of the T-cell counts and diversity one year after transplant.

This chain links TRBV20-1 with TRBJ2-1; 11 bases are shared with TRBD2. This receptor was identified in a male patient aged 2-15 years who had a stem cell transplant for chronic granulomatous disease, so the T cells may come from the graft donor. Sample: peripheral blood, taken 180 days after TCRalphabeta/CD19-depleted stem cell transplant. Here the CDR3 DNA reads TGCAGTGCTAGGCTAGCGGGAGGCTCTGAGCAGTTCTTC. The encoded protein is CSARLAGGSEQFF.